This T cell receptor (beta chain) originates from a study of control samples from healthy donors and cancer patients. Repertoires were generated with immunoSEQ multiplex PCR, while TCRdb's copy carries only in-frame clones and drops some. The table includes 150,000 or so clones, around 88% detected once. With 3 bases removed from V and 0 bases from J, the gap between germline ends came to 9 bases. CDR1 and CDR2 (germline): SGHNT, YENEEA. The CDR3 runs to 14 residues. The sample taken for sequencing was blood. The clonotype was recovered from a man younger than 30 in good health. The rearrangement links TRBV11-3 to TRBJ2-7, with D perhaps matching TRBD1 or TRBD2 (5 bases each). DNA for the CDR3: TGTGCCAGCAGCTTGGGGACGGTCTCCTACGAGCAGTACTTC. It yields the protein CASSLGTVSYEQYF.